This T cell receptor beta chain was sequenced for a study of T cell responses to AZD1222 COVID-19 vaccine. Method: immunoSEQ multiplex PCR; TCRdb's copy keeps in-frame clones and lacks some. The table includes about 120,000 clones, approximately 84% detected once. The ends lost 5 bases at V and 1 base at J; junction bases unmatched: 5. The CDR3 runs 16 residues. Per the germline V gene, CDR1 is MDHEN and CDR2 is SYDVKM. The specimen was peripheral blood, collected on day 0 of AZD1222 vaccination. This sequence joins TRBV28 and TRBJ2-3; 11 positions agree with TRBD2. The sequence derives from an adult in good health. The CDR3, as DNA: TGTGCCAGCAGTCGTAGCGGGGGGGTTGGCACAGATACGCAGTATTTT. The encoded protein is CASSRSGGVGTDTQYF.